This paragraph reports one T cell receptor (beta chain). Germline V gene lookup returns CDR1 SGHAT and CDR2 FQNNGV. CDR3 length equals 15 residues. V shed 1 base and J shed 3 bases, with 11 bases lying between them. The data are from a study of blood T cell repertoires in COVID-19. For the study at large: Specimens from acute and convalescent COVID-19 originated in the United States, Italy and Spain. The analysed material was cDNA or gDNA that came from T cells, B-cell-depleted T cells, or PBMCs.

In the source study's methods: Researchers report that nucleated cell counts were estimated from reference gene primer amplification. Profiling relied on immunoSEQ multiplex PCR, and the TCRdb table lists in-frame clones only, not all of them. V, J and clone size are taken as reported in that table, and D and trimming were inferred from the DNA itself. The top ten hold approximately 18% of the sample, which has 200,000 to 250,000 clones, approximately 80% seen once. The chain employs TRBV11-2 and TRBJ2-3; perhaps TRBD2 as D (5 bases). Material: peripheral blood. The receptor's source is a woman over 75 with active or convalescent COVID-19. The CDR3 DNA reads as TGTGCCAGCAGCTTAGTAGTAGCGCCGACAGATACGCAGTATTTT. Translated: CASSLVVAPTDTQYF. The complete variable domain, with remaining parts taken from reference TRBV11-2 and TRBJ2-3, reads EAGVAQSPRYKIIEKRQSVAFWCNPISGHATLYWYQQILGQGPKLLIQFQNNGVVDDSQLPKDRFSAERLKGVDSTLKIQPAKLEDSAVYLCASSLVVAPTDTQYFGPGTRLTVL.